One T cell receptor (beta chain) is described in this entry. Its target is not known. This sample was included in a study of beta chain features in type 1 diabetes. Every participating donor gave one draw, a heparinised blood sample averaging roughly 100 mL. Purity above 95% was achieved in all sorted populations. Overall study results and limits: Junctions at VDJ sites from type 1 diabetes patients had fewer insertions and more deletions. Researchers report that Type 1 diabetes patients had moderately but significantly shorter TCRB CDR3s across all four CD4+ subsets.

The sequenced template was cDNA made from the entire isolated RNA. TCRdb keeps only in-frame clones here, not all; method: immunoSEQ multiplex PCR. The sample lists 250,000 or so clones, about 14% occurring once. The material sequenced was naive CD4+ T cells from blood. The receptor was isolated from a man younger than 40 with type 1 diabetes.

The CDR3: CATSRDLGGGKNIQYF. The CDR3 DNA is TGTGCCACCAGCAGAGATCTGGGGGGAGGGAAAAACATTCAGTACTTC. The chain combines TRBV15 with TRBJ2-4; 7 bases are a match to TRBD2. The CDR3 is 16 amino acids. The germline V gene has CDR1 LNHNV and CDR2 YYDKDF (reference sequence). The V segment lost 0 bases and the J segment 4 bases; nucleotides outside the gene matches: 6.